Here is one T cell receptor (beta chain) with its context. The antigen it recognizes is unknown. Base qualities are not provided; no much larger clone lies one nucleotide away. The data stem from a study of graft-versus-host responses after intestinal transplantation (dated by TCRdb to the early 2020s). The study in broad terms: The transplants that recipients got were multivisceral, liver-intestinal, or isolated intestinal. Anti-thymocyte globulin induction was given to all recipients, followed by maintenance tacrolimus and steroids for roughly 3 years. Graft-versus-host and host-versus-graft alloreactive T cell clones were tracked in the graft, circulation and bone marrow after intestinal transplantation using bulk TCR-beta CDR3 sequencing. Alloreactive clones were identified by sequencing pre-transplant mixed lymphocyte reaction products and comparing these products with unstimulated pre-transplant donor and recipient T cells. Of the approximately 24 intestinal transplant recipients enrolled in the cohort, one of whom was a retransplant, a few patients without pretransplant specimens were excluded. A peak of at least 4% donor T cells among recipient peripheral blood mononuclear cells was the definition used for donor T cell macrochimerism. Instead of going to the commercial service, samples from a few later patients were sequenced in-house on an Illumina MiSeq and processed with MiXCR.

V is cut back by 3 bases and J by 1 base, with 7 bases in the junction unmatched. The CDR3 spans 17 residues, from the cysteine through the phenylalanine. Only CDR3 DNA is held: 51 bases, read in frame from base 1. Via the germline V gene (reference sequence), CDR1 is SGHAT and CDR2 FQDESV. Points the paper makes about the study in general: GvH clones were found in recipient bone marrow, and some of the GvH clones appeared earlier in ileal mucosa or blood, which is consistent with an intestinal mucosal origin. Conclusions were limited by the relatively low number and heterogeneity of intestinal transplant patients. Early after transplant, declines in HvG clones were associated with peak levels of circulating GvH clones. High GvH to HvG T cell clonal ratios were observed in the allografts of patients with donor T cell macrochimerism.

The protocol used for the library was the immunoSEQ multiplex PCR assay. For most patients, high-throughput TCR-beta CDR3 sequencing of genomic DNA was performed by Adaptive Biotechnologies. The original pipeline was this. Adaptive's ImmunoSEQ software was the source of the TCR sequencing data for fewer than 20 patients, while three other patients were processed with MiXCR and VDJtools. CDR3 nucleotide sequences shared by donor and recipient were removed because the origin of these sequences could not be assigned. To count as alloreactive, a clone needed at least 2-fold expansion over unstimulated cells and a minimum CFSE-low frequency of 0.002% (template counts) or 0.001% (read counts). Clones were considered mappable if detected in sequenced pre-transplant spleen, lymph node, or MLR CFSE-low populations of the donor or recipient. The cumulative frequency of alloreactive clones was calculated as a percentage of all sequences, weighted by copy number. TCRdb took over this immuneACCESS table, retaining in-frame rearrangements with V and J assigned. Such tables are incomplete; in checked studies, under half of the missing clones stem from an unresolved V gene, and the remainder is unexplained. The V and J calls and clone size are taken from that table; D and trimming were inferred from the DNA. For this sample the table gives roughly 97,000 clones, of which about 93% were detected only once. 15% to 20% of the sample comes from the top ten.

Blood samples were collected up to 4 times in the first month after transplant and then at least monthly when available. The sequence links TRBV11-1 to TRBJ2-1, with 9 junctional bases fitting TRBD1. The TCR originated in a human patient who received an intestinal transplant, so some T cells may come from the graft donor. This sample comprised PBMCs, obtained 450 to 480 days after intestinal transplant. The DNA reads TGTGCCAGCAGCTTCGCTCAGACAGGGGGGTCCTACAATGAGCAGTTCTTC. It is translated as CASSFAQTGGSYNEQFF.